Below, 18 T cell receptor beta chains from the same sample are listed, as sequenced in a study of T cell repertoires in cytomegalovirus infection. No cognate antigen is known for these TCRs. Using its own MiXCR run on the reads, TCRdb lists one record per CDR3 protein. This sample yields about 830,000 distinct CDR3 sequences, of which about 30% are seen a single time; 9.5% to 15% belongs to the top ten. Sequencing was performed on cultured CD8+ T cells from PBMCs, taken from culture after CMV antigen stimulation. The receptors stem from a human donor in good health (CMV status not recorded). Some clones in this sample may be carry-over from other donors' samples.

This clonotype was observed a handful of times. The chain has TRBV9 and TRBJ2-1; maybe TRBD1 (6 bases). Per the germline V gene, CDR1 is SGDLS and CDR2 is YYNGEE. The length of the CDR3 is 15 residues. With 1 base removed from V and 8 bases from J, the gap between germline ends came to 16 bases. The CDR3 spells CASSVNRVSYHEQFF. CDR3 nucleotide sequence: TGTGCCAGCAGCGTAAACAGGGTGTCTTACCATGAGCAGTTCTTC. The full variable domain, with the rest looked up from reference TRBV9 and TRBJ2-1, is DSGVTQTPKHLITATGQRVTLRCSPRSGDLSVYWYQQSLDQGLQFLIQYYNGEERAKGNILERFSAQQFPDLHSELNLSSLELGDSALYFCASSVNRVSYHEQFFGPGTRLTVL.

On this clonotype itself: One base away lies a much larger clone, so this may be a sequencing read error. V usage is TRBV7-2 and J usage is TRBJ2-5, with 8 bases identical to TRBD2. Looked up from germline, CDR1 is SGHTA and CDR2 is FQGNSA. Trimming removed 9 bases from V and 2 bases from J; junction bases left unmatched: 11. This CDR3 has 15 amino acids. The CDR3 DNA follows: TGTGCCAGGAGTTCCATGACTAGCGATCAAGAGACCCAGTACTTC. This encodes CARSSMTSDQETQYF.

The chain recombines TRBV24-1 with TRBJ2-1; D not certain. The CDR3 contains 14 residues. Germline CDR1 is KGHDR and CDR2 is SFDVKD. The ends were cut back, 5 bases at V and 5 bases at J, with 12 bases in the middle. In nucleotides, the CDR3 is TGTGCCACCAGTGGCCCCAATTCGGACAATGAGCAGTTCTTC. Protein product: CATSGPNSDNEQFF.

The CDR3 region has the DNA TGTGCCAGCAGCTTAGCCGTTCGCTCCTACGAGCAGTACTTC. It yields the protein CASSLAVRSYEQYF. This chain connects TRBV7-9 to TRBJ2-7; D call uncertain. Trimming left V 0 bases short and J 0 bases short, with 6 bases between. The germline CDR1 and CDR2 sequences are SEHNR and FQNEAQ (reference sequence). The CDR3 loop spans 14 amino acids.

In this sample, this clonotype turned up many times. The chain has TRBV6-5 and TRBJ2-5; weak D call: TRBD1 (6 bases). Germline V lookup: CDR1 MNHEY, CDR2 SVGAGI. Trimming cost V 6 bases and J 2 bases, with 10 bases left between them. The CDR3 is 13 residues long. The DNA for the CDR3 is TGTGCCAGCAGGAGACAGGAACAAGAGACCCAGTACTTC. This sequence encodes CASRRQEQETQYF.

CDR3 in amino acids: CASSRTSNYEQYV. In nucleotides, the CDR3 is TGTGCCAGCAGCCGGACTAGCAACTACGAGCAGTACGTC. This sequence joins TRBV5-6 and TRBJ2-7; 8 bases match TRBD2. CDR1 and CDR2 (germline): SGHDT, YYEEEE. Unmatched junction bases numbered 3, after V lost 4 bases and J lost 3 bases. The CDR3 contains 13 residues.

This clonotype came up once. V and J are TRBV10-3 and TRBJ2-3, with a tentative D call TRBD1 (5 bases). V lost 4 bases and J lost 0, with 5 bases in between. CDR3 length: 13 residues. Per the germline V gene, CDR1 is ENHRY and CDR2 is SYGVKD. The CDR3 nucleotides are TGTGCCATCAGTGCAGGGAGCACAGATACGCAGTATTTT. This gives the protein CAISAGSTDTQYF.

V is TRBV12-5 and J is TRBJ1-1; D uncertain. Germline lookup yields CDR1 LGHNT and CDR2 FRNRAP. The germline V and J ends were trimmed by 5 bases and 9 bases, with 7 bases remaining between them. This CDR3 is built from 10 residues. The CDR3 nucleotides are TGTGCTAGTGGTCTGCCCCAAGCTTTCTTT. Protein product: CASGLPQAFF.

The sample holds many counts of this clonotype. V and J are TRBV7-2 and TRBJ1-2; TRBD1 agrees at 12 bases. Per germline, CDR1 SGHTA and CDR2 FQGNSA. The CDR3 spans 17 residues. V shed 2 bases, J shed 5 bases, and the junction held 9 bases outside the gene matches. CDR3 in amino acids: CASSLSQGTGGWYGYTF. CDR3 DNA: TGTGCCAGCAGCTTAAGTCAGGGGACAGGGGGCTGGTATGGCTACACCTTC.

This clonotype has just a few counts. This sequence joins TRBV6-2 or TRBV6-3 and TRBJ2-2; TRBD1 matches at 7 bases. CDR1 is MNHEY, CDR2 SVGEGT, per germline. With 7 bases clipped from V and 11 bases from J, the junction kept 13 bases outside the gene matches. The CDR3 totals 14 residues. The CDR3 DNA sequence: TGTGCCAGCATCAAGACAGGGAGTGGTCTTGAGCTGTTTTTT. It encodes CASIKTGSGLELFF.

In this sample, this clonotype turned up a few times. The chain is built from TRBV18 and TRBJ1-5; the D gene is possibly TRBD1 (5 bases). Between the trimmed V and J ends, which lost 5 bases and 3 bases, there was a span of 14 bases. The germline V gene encodes CDR1 KGHSH and CDR2 LQKENI. CDR3 length equals 15 residues. Here the CDR3 DNA reads TGTGCCAGCTCAGACTACCGGGACTACAATCAGCCCCAGCATTTT. It is translated as CASSDYRDYNQPQHF.

The chain employs TRBV12-3 or TRBV12-4 and TRBJ2-1; 7 bases fit TRBD2. V trimming: 7 bases; J trimming: 12 bases; junction bases outside the gene matches: 15. This CDR3 comprises 14 residues. The CDR3 DNA is TGTGCCAGCACCAAGTTTGGGGGGGAGATTGGGCAGTTCTTC. Translation gives CASTKFGGEIGQFF.

V is TRBV7-9 and J is TRBJ2-7; possible D gene TRBD1, 6 bases. The CDR3 is made up of 13 amino acids. The V end was cut by 2 bases, the J end by 4 bases, with 9 bases between. Germline CDR1 is SEHNR and CDR2 is FQNEAQ (reference sequence). The CDR3 spells CASSLPQGYEQYV. CDR3 nucleotide sequence: TGTGCCAGCAGCTTACCACAGGGTTACGAGCAGTACGTC.

This clonotype was seen repeatedly, ten times or more. The genes are TRBV7-6 and TRBJ1-1, with D tentatively TRBD1 (5 bases). V lost 0 bases and J lost 5, with 13 bases in between. Looked up from germline, CDR1 is SGHVS and CDR2 is FNYEAQ. The CDR3 is 15 residues long. The CDR3 coding sequence is TGTGCCAGCAGCTTAGCGAACTCCGGGGGGACTGAAGCTTTCTTT. Amino acid sequence: CASSLANSGGTEAFF.

J is TRBJ2-3 and V is TRBV18; TRBD1 agrees at 7 bases. Germline V gene lookup returns CDR1 KGHSH and CDR2 LQKENI. Unmatched junction bases numbered 4, after V lost 2 bases and J lost 5 bases. This CDR3 comprises 14 residues. As DNA, the CDR3 is TGTGCCAGCTCACCAATAGGGGGCATAGATACGCAGTATTTT. It yields the protein CASSPIGGIDTQYF.

This clonotype was seen a handful of times. This sequence joins TRBV12-3 or TRBV12-4 and TRBJ2-7, with D perhaps TRBD1 or TRBD2 (5 bases each). V was clipped by 4 bases and J by 6 bases, with 10 bases between them. The CDR3 runs to 12 residues. CDR3 region: CASSSGRSEQYF. The CDR3 bases are TGTGCCAGCAGTTCGGGACGGAGCGAGCAGTACTTC.

This chain links TRBV7-9 with TRBJ1-2; D unresolved. V lost 7 bases and J 5 bases, leaving 14 bases between the germline ends. The CDR3 extends over 13 amino acids. CDR1 is SEHNR, CDR2 FQNEAQ, per germline (reference sequence). The CDR3 sequence is CASTFSGLYGYTF. The CDR3 bases are TGTGCCAGCACCTTCTCAGGCCTATATGGCTACACCTTC.

CDR3 nucleotide sequence: TGTGCCAGCAGGGGACAGGGGGCATTCACAGATACGCAGTATTTT. It specifies CASRGQGAFTDTQYF. The chain uses TRBV12-3 or TRBV12-4 and TRBJ2-3, with 12 bases matching TRBD1. The V and J ends lost 6 bases and 2 bases, in that order; junction bases with no gene match: 3. The length of the CDR3 is 15 residues.